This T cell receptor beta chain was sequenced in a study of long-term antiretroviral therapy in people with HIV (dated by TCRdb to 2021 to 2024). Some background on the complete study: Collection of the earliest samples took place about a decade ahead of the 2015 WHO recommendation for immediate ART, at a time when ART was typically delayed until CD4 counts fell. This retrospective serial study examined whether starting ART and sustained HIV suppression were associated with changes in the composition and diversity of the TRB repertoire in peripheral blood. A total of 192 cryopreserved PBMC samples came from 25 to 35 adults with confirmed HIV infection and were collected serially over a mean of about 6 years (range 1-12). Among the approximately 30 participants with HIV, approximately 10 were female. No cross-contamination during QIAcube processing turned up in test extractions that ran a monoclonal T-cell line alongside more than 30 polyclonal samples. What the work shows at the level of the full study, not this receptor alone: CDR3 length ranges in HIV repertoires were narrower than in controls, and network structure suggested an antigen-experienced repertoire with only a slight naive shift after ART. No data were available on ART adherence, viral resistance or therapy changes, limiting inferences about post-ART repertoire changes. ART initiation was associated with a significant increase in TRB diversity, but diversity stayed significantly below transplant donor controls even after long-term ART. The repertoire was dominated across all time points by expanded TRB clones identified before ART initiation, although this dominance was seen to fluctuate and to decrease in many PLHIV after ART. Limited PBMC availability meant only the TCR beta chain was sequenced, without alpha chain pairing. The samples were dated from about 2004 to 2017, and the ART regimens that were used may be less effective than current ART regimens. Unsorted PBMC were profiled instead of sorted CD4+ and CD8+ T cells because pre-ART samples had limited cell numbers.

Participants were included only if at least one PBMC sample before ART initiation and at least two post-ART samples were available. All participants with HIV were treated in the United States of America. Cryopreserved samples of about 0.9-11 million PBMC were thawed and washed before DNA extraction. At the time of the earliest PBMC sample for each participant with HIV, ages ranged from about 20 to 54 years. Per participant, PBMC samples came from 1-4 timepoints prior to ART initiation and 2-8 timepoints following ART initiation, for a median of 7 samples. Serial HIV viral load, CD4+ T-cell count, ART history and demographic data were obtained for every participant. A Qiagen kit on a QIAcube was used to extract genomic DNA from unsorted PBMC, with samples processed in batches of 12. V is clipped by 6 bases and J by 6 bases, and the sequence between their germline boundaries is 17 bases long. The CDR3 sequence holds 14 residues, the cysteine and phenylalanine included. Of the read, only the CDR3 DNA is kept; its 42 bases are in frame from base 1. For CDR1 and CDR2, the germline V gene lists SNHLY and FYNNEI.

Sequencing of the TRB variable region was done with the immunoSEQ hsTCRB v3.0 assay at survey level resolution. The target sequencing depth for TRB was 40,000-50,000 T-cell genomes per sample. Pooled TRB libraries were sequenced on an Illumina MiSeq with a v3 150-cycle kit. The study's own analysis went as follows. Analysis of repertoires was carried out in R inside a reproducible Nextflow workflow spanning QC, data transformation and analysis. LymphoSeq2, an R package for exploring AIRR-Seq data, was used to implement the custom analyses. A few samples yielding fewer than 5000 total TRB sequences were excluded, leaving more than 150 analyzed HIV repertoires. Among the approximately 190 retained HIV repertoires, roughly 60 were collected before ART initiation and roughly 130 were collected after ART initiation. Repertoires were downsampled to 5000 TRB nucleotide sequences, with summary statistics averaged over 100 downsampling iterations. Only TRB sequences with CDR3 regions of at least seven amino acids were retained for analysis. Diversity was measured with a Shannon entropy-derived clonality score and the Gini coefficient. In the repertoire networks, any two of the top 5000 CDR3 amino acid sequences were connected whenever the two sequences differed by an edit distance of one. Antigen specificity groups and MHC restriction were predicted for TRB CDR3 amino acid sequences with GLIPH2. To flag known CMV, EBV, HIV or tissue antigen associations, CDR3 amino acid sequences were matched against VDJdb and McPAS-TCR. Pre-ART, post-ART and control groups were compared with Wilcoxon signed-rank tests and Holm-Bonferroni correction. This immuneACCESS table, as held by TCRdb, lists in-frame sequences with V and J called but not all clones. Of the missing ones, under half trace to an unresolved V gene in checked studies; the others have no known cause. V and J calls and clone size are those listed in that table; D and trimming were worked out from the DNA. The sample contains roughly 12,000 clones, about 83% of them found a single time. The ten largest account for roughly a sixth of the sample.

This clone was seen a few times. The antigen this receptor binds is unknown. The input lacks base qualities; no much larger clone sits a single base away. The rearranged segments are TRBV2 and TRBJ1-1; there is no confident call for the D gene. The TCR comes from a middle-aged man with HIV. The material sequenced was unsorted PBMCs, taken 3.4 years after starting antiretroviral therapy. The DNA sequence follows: TGTGCCAGCAGCGCCCCCGGATGGATACCTGAAGCTTTCTTT. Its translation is CASSAPGWIPEAFF.